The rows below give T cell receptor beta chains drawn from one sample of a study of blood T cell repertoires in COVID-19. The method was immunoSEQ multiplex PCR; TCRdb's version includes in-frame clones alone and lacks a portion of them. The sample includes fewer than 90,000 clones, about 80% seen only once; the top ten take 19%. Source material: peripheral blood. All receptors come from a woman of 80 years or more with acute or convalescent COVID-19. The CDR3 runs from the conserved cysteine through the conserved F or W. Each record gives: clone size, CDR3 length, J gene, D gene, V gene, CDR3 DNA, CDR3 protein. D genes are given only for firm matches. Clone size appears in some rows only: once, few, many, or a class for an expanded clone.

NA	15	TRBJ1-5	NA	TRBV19	TGTGCCAGTAGTATGGGACTCCTTAGCAATCAGCCCCAGCATTTT	CASSMGLLSNQPQHF
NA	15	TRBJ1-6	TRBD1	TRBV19	TGTGCCAGTAGGCGGGACAGGAGAAGGATTTCACCCCTCCACTTT	CASRRDRRRISPLHF
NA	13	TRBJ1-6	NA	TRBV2	TGTGCCAGCAGTGTCGAGGGGGTTTCACCCCTCCACTTT	CASSVEGVSPLHF
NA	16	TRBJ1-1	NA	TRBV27	TGTGCCAGCAGTTCCCCTAGGACACGCCCGAACACTGAAGCTTTCTTT	CASSSPRTRPNTEAFF
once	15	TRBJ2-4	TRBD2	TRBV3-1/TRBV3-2	TGTGCCAGCAGCCAGTGGGACGGCGGGAGAAACATTCAGTACTTC	CASSQWDGGRNIQYF
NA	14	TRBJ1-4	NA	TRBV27	TGTGCCAGCAGTCTTACGGGAGGGAGGGGAAAACTGTTTTTT	CASSLTGGRGKLFF
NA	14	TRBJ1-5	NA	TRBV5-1	TGCGCCAGCAGCTTTGCCGGGGGAAATCAGCCCCAGCATTTT	CASSFAGGNQPQHF
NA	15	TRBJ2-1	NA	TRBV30	TGTGCCTGGAGTGACGGAGGTTGGACGGCCAATGAGCAGTTCTTC	CAWSDGGWTANEQFF
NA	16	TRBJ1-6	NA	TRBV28	TGTGCCAGCAGGCCACAGGGTGGCGCAGGGAGATCACCCCTCCACTTT	CASRPQGGAGRSPLHF
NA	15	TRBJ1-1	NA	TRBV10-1	TGCGCCAGCAGTGGTACCGGGGTACGGACGACTGAAGCTTTCTTT	CASSGTGVRTTEAFF
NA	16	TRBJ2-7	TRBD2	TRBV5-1	TGCGCCAGCAGCAAGCAGGCTAGCGGGAGCCCTTACGAGCAGTACTTC	CASSKQASGSPYEQYF
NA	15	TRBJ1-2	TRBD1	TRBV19	TGTGCCAGTAGTAGGGCGGCAGGGGGCCCCTATGGCTACACCTTC	CASSRAAGGPYGYTF
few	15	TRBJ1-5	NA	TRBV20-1	TGCAGTGCTAGTGGACAGTCCACACCGTCTGGGCCCCAGCATTTT	CSASGQSTPSGPQHF
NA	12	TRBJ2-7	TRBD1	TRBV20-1	TGCAGTGCTAGTTCGGACAGGAACGAGCAGTACTTC	CSASSDRNEQYF
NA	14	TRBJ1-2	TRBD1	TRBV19	TGTGCCACCGCGAGGACAGGGGGCGCGAATGGCTACACCTTC	CATARTGGANGYTF
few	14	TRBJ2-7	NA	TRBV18	TGTGCCAGCTCACCAGGACTCGTGAACTACGAGCAGTACTTC	CASSPGLVNYEQYF